This T cell receptor (beta chain) was retrieved from a study of blood T cell repertoires in COVID-19. Study details: Samples of COVID-19 (acute and convalescent) were obtained from the United States, Italy and Spain. Sources were T cells, B-cell-depleted T cells, or PBMCs; the material itself was cDNA or gDNA.

In germline, CDR1 is LNHNV, CDR2 YYDKDF (reference sequence). V was clipped by 6 bases and J by 0 bases; unmatched bases: 10. The CDR3 runs 18 residues. As handled by the study authors: How many nucleated cells were present was estimated from reference gene primer amplification. TCRdb keeps only in-frame clones here, not all; method: immunoSEQ multiplex PCR. V and J calls and clone size follow that table, whereas D and trimming were derived from the DNA. Here the sample spans 65,000 to 90,000 clones, about 88% being singletons. The chain uses TRBV15 and TRBJ2-3, with TRBD2 matching 12 bases. This receptor was obtained from a human donor in a cohort sampled during active COVID-19. The material sequenced was peripheral blood. The CDR3 coding sequence is TGTGCCACCAGGAGTCCACTACTAGCGGGGGGCAGCACAGATACGCAGTATTTT. It encodes CATRSPLLAGGSTDTQYF. The complete variable domain, with remaining parts taken from reference TRBV15 and TRBJ2-3, reads DAMVIQNPRYQVTQFGKPVTLSCSQTLNHNVMYWYQQKSSQAPKLLFHYYDKDFNNEADTPDNFQSRRPNTSFCFLDIRSPGLGDTAMYLCATRSPLLAGGSTDTQYFGPGTRLTVL.